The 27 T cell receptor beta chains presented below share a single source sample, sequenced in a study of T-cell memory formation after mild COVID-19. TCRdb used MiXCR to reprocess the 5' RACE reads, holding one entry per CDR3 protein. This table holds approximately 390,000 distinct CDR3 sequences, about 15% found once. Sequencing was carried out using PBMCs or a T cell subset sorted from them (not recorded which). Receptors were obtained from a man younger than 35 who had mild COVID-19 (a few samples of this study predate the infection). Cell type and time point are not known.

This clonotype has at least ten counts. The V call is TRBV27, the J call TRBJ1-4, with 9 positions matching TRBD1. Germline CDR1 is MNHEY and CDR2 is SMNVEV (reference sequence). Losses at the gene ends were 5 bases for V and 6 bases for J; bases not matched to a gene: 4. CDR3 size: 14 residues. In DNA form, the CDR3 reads TGTGCCAGCAGTGGGACAGGGAGATATGAAAAACTGTTTTTT. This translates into CASSGTGRYEKLFF.

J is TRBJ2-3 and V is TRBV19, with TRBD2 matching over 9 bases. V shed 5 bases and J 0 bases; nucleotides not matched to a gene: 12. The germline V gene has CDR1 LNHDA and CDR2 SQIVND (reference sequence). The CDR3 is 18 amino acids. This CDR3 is CASSSPRAGGPSTDTQYF. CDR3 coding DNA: TGTGCCAGTAGTTCCCCCAGGGCGGGGGGGCCTAGCACAGATACGCAGTATTTT.

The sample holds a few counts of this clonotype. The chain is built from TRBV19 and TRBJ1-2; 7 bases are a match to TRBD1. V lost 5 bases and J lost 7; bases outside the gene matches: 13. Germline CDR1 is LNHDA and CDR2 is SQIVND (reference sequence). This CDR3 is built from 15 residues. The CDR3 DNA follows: TGTGCCAGTAGTTATCCCCAGGGGGGCCGGAGTGGCTACACCTTC. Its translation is CASSYPQGGRSGYTF.

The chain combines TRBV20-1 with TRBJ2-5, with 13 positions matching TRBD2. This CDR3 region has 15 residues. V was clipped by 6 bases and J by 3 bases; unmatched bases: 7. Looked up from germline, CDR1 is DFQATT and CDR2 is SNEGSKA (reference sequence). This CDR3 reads CSAPGTSGVKETQYF. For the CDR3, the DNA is TGCAGTGCCCCCGGGACTAGCGGGGTCAAAGAGACCCAGTACTTC.

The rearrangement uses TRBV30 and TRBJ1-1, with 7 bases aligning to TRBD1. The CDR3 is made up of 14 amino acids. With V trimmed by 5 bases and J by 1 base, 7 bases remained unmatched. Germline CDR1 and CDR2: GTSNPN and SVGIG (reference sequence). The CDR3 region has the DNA TGTGCCTGGCGAACAGACAGGGAGAACACTGAAGCTTTCTTT. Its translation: CAWRTDRENTEAFF.

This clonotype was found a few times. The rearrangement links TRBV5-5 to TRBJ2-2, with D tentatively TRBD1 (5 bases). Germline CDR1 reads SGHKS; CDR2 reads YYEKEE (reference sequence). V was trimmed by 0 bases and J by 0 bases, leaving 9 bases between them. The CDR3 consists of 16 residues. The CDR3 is CASSLAQASNTGELFF. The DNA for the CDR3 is TGTGCCAGCAGCTTGGCACAGGCTTCGAACACCGGGGAGCTGTTTTTT.

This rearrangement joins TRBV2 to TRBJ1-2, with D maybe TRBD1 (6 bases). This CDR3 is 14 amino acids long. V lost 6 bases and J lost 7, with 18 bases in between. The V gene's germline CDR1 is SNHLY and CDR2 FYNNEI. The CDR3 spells CASSLTGLRRGYTF. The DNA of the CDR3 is TGTGCCAGCAGCCTGACAGGCCTTAGGCGTGGCTACACCTTC.

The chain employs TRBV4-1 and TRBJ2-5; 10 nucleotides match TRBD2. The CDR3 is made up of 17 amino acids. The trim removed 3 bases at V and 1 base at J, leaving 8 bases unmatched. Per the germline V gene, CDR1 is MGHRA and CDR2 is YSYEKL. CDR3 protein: CASSQLERGGPQETQYF. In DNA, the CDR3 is TGCGCCAGCAGCCAGCTTGAGCGGGGGGGCCCCCAAGAGACCCAGTACTTC.

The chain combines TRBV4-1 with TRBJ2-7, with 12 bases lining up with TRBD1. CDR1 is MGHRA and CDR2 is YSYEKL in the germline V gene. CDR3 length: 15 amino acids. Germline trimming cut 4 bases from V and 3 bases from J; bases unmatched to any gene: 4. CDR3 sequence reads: CASSRGTGGFYEQYF. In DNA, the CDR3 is TGCGCCAGCAGCCGCGGGACAGGGGGCTTCTACGAGCAGTACTTC.

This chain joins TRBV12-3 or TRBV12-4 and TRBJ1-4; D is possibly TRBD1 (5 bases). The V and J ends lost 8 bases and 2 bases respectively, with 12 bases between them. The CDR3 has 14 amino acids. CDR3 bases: TGTGCCAGCCAGGGAGACTTGACTAATGAAAAACTGTTTTTT. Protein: CASQGDLTNEKLFF.

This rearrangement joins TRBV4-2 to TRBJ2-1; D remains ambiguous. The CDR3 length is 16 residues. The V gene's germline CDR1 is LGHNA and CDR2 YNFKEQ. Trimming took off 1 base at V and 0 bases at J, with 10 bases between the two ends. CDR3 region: CASSQAKVSSYNEQFF. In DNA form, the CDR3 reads TGTGCCAGCAGCCAAGCTAAGGTCAGCTCCTACAATGAGCAGTTCTTC.

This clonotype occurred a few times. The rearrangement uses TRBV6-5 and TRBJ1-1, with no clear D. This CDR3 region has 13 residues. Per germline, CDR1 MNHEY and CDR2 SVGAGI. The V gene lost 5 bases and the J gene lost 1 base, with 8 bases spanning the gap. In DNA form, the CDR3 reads TGTGCCAGCAGTCGCAGGAGGAACACTGAAGCTTTCTTT. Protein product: CASSRRRNTEAFF.

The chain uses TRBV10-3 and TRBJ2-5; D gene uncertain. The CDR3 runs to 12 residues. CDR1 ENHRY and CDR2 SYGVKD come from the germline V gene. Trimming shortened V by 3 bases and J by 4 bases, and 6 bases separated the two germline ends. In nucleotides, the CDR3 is TGTGCCATCAGTGATAGGCGAGAGACCCAGTACTTC. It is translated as CAISDRRETQYF.

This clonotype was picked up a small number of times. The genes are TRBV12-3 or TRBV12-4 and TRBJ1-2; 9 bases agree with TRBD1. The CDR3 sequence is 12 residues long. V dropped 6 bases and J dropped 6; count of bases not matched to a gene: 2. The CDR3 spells CASRGQGNGYTF. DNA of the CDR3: TGTGCCAGCAGGGGACAGGGAAATGGCTACACCTTC.

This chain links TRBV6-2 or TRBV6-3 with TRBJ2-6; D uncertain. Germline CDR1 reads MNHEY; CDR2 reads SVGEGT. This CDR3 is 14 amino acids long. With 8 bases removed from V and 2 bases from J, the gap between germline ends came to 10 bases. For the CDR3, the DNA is TGTGCCAGCTCCTGGTTTGCTGGGGCCAACGTCCTGACTTTC. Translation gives CASSWFAGANVLTF.

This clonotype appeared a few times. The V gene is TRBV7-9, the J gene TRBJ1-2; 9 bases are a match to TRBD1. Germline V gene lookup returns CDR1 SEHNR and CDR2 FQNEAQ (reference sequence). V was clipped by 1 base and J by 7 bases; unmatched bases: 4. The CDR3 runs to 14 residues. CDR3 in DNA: TGTGCCAGCAGCTTAGATACAGGGGGCCTTGGCTACACCTTC. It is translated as CASSLDTGGLGYTF.

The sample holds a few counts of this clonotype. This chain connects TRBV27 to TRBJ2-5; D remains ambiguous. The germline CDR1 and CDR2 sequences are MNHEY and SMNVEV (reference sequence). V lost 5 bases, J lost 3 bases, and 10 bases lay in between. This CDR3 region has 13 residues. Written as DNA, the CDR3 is TGTGCCAGCAGTCAAACAAGGAAAGAGACCCAGTACTTC. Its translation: CASSQTRKETQYF.

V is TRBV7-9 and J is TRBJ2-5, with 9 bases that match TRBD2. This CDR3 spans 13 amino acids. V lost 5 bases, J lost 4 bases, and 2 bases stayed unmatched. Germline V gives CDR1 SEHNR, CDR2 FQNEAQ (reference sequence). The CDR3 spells CASSRLAVETQYF. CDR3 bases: TGTGCCAGCAGCCGACTAGCGGTAGAGACCCAGTACTTC.

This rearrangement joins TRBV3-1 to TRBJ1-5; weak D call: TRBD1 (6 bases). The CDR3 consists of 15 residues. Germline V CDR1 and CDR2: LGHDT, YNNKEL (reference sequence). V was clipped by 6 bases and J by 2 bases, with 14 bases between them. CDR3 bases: TGTGCCAGCAGTCGGGGGGCGAGTGGCAATCAGCCCCAGCATTTT. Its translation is CASSRGASGNQPQHF. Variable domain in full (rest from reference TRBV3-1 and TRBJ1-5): DTAVSQTPKYLVTQMGNDKSIKCEQNLGHDTMYWYKQDSKKFLKIMFSYNNKELIINETVPNRFSPKSPDKAHLNLHINSLELGDSAVYFCASSRGASGNQPQHFGDGTRLSIL.

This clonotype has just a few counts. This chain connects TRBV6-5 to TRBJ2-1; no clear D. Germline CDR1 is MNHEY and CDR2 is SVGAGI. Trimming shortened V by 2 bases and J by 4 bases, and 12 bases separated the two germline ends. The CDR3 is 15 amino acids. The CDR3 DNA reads TGTGCCAGCAGTTACACCAGACTCCTTTACAATGAGCAGTTCTTC. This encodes CASSYTRLLYNEQFF.

The CDR3 sequence is CASSSGTAFTGELFF. The CDR3 bases are TGCGCCAGCAGCTCAGGGACAGCTTTCACCGGGGAGCTGTTTTTT. The J gene is TRBJ2-2, the V gene TRBV5-1; 7 bases match TRBD1. The CDR3 length is 15 residues. V lost 3 bases, J lost 4 bases, and 6 bases stayed unmatched. Germline loops: CDR1 SGHRS, CDR2 YFSETQ.

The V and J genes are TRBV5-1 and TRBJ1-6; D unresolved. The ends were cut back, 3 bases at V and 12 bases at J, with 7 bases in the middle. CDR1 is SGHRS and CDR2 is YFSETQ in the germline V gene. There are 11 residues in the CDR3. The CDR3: CASSSGGPLHF. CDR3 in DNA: TGCGCCAGCAGCTCCGGCGGACCCCTCCACTTT.

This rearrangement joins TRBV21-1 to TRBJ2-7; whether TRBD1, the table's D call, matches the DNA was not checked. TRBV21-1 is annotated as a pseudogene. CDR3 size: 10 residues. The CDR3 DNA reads TGTGACTACAGGGACTACGAGCAGTACGTC. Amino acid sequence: CDYRDYEQYV.

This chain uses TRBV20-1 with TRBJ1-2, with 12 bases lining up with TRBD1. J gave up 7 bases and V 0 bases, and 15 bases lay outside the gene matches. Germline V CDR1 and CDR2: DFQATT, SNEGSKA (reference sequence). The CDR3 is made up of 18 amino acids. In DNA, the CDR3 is TGCAGTGCTAGAGATCCCGTGGCCTTGGGACAGGGGGCGCGTGGCTACACCTTC. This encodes CSARDPVALGQGARGYTF.

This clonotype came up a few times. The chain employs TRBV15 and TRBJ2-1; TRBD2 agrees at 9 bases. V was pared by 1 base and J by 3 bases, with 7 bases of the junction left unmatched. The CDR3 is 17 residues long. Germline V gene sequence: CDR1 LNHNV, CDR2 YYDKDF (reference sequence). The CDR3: CATSRGASGDYYNEQFF. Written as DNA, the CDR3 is TGTGCCACCAGCAGAGGTGCTAGCGGGGACTACTACAATGAGCAGTTCTTC.

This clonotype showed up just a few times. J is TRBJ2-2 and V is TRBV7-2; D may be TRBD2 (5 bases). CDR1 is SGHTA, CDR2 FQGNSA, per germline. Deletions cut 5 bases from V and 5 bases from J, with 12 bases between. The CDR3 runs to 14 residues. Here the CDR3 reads CASSPYTSTGELFF. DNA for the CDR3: TGTGCCAGCAGCCCCTATACTAGTACCGGGGAGCTGTTTTTT.

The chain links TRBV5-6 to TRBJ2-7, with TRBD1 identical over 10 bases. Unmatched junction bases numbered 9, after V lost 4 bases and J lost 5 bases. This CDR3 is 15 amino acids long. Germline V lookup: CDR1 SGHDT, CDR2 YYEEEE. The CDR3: CASSTVGTGVHEQYF. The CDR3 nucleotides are TGTGCCAGCAGCACGGTAGGGACAGGGGTCCACGAGCAGTACTTC.